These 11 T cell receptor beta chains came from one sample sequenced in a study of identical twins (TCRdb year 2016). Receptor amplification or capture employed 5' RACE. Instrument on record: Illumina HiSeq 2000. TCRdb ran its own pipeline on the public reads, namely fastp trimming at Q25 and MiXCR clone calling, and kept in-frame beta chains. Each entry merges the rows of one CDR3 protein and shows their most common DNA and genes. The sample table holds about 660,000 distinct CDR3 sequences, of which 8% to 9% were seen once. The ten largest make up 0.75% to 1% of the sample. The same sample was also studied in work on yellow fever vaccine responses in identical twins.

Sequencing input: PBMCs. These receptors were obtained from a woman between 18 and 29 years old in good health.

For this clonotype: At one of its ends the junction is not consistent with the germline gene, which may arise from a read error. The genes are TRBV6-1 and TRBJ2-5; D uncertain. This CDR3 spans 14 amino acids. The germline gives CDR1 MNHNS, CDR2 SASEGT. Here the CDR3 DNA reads TGTGCCAGCAGTGCCAGAGTCGCGCAAGGGACCCAGTACTTC. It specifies CASSARVAQGTQYF.

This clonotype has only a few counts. The CDR3 spells CASRRENTEAFF. Written as DNA, the CDR3 is TGTGCCAGCAGGCGGGAGAACACTGAAGCTTTCTTT. This rearrangement joins TRBV25-1 to TRBJ1-1, with D hard to call. Germline V gene sequence: CDR1 MGHDK, CDR2 SYGVNS. The V end lost 6 bases, the J end lost 1 base, and 6 bases lay between the germline ends. CDR3 length: 12 residues.

CDR3 residues: CAISEQSSAQQVYF. CDR3 in DNA: TGTGCCATCAGTGAGCAATCTAGCGCCCAACAAGTGTATTTT. The V call is TRBV10-3, the J call TRBJ2-3, with D possibly TRBD2 on 6 matching bases. The germline V and J ends were trimmed by 2 bases and 14 bases, with 20 bases remaining between them. CDR3 length: 14 amino acids. Per the germline V gene, CDR1 is ENHRY and CDR2 is SYGVKD.

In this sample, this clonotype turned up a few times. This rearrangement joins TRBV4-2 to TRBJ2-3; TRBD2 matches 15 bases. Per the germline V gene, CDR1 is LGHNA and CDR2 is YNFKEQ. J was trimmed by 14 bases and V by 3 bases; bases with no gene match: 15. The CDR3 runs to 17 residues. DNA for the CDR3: TGTGCCAGCAGCCAGAATGGACTAGCGGGAGGGATAACCGGGCGGTATTTT. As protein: CASSQNGLAGGITGRYF.

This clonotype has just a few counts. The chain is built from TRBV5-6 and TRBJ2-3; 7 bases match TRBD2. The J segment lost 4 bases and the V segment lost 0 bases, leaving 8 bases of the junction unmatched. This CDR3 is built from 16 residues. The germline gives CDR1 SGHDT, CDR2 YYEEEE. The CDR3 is CASSLEAGVGADTQYF. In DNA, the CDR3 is TGTGCCAGCAGCTTGGAGGCGGGAGTCGGCGCAGATACGCAGTATTTT.

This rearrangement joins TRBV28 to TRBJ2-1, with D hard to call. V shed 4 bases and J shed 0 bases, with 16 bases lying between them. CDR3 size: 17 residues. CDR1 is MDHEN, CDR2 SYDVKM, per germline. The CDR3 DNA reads TGTGCCAGCAGTTCCGAGTTGGGGTCTGGCTCCTACAATGAGCAGTTCTTC. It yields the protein CASSSELGSGSYNEQFF.

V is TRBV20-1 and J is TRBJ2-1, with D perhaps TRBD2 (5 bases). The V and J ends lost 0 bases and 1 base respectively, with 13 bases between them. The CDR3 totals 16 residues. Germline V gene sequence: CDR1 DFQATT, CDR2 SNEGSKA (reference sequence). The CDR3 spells CSARDPDYRSYNEQFF. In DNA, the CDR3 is TGCAGTGCTAGAGATCCCGACTACCGTTCCTACAATGAGCAGTTCTTC.

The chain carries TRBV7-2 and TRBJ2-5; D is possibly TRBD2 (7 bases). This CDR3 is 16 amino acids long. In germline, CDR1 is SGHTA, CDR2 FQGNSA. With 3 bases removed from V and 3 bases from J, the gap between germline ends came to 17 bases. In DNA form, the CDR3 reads TGTGCCAGCAGCTTTCCGTTAGAGGGGGGGGAAGAGACCCAGTACTTC. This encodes CASSFPLEGGEETQYF. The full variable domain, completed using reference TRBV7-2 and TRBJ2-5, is GAGVSQSPSNKVTEKGKDVELRCDPISGHTALYWYRQSLGQGLEFLIYFQGNSAPDKSGLPSDRFSAERTGGSVSTLTIQRTQQEDSAVYLCASSFPLEGGEETQYFGPGTRLLVL.

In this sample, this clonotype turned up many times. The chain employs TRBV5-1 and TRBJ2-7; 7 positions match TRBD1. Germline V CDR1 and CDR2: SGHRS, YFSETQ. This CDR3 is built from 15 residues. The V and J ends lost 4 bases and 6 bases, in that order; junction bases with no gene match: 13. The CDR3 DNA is TGCGCCAGCAGCCGGGACAGTACTTCACTAAGCGAGCAGTACTTC. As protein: CASSRDSTSLSEQYF.

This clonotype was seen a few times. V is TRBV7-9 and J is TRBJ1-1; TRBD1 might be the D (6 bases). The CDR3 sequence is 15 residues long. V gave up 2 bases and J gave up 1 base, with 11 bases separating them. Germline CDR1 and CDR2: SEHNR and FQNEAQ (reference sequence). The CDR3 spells CASSLPVTGNTEAFF. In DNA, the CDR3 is TGTGCCAGCAGCTTACCTGTGACAGGGAACACTGAAGCTTTCTTT.

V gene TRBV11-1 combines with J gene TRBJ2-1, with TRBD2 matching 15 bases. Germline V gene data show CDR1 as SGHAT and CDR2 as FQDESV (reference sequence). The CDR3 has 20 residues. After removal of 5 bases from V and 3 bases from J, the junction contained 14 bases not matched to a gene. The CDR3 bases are TGTGCCAGCAGCCCCGACCCGGGACTAGCGGGGGGTCCCCTCTACAATGAGCAGTTCTTC. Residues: CASSPDPGLAGGPLYNEQFF.